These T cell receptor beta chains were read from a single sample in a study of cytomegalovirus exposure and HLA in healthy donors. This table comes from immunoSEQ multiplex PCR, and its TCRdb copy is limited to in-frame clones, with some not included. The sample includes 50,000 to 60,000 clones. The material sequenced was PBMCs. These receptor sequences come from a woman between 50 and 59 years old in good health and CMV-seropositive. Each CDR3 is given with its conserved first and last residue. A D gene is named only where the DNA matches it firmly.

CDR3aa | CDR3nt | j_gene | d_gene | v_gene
CASSLRVFPSGANVLTF | TGTGCCAGCAGCTTGAGAGTTTTTCCATCTGGGGCCAACGTCCTGACTTTC | TRBJ2-6 | - | TRBV5-4
CASSLIGEQETQYF | TGTGCCAGCAGTTTAATCGGGGAACAAGAGACCCAGTACTTC | TRBJ2-5 | - | TRBV28
CASSFRYAPQTSPLHF | TGTGCCAGCAGTTTTCGGTATGCCCCTCAAACTTCACCCCTCCACTTT | TRBJ1-6 | - | TRBV27
CASRGRQGANTGELFF | TGTGCCAGCAGGGGGAGACAGGGGGCAAACACCGGGGAGCTGTTTTTT | TRBJ2-2 | TRBD1 | TRBV9
CAASRGGIYEQYF | TGTGCCGCATCTAGGGGAGGAATCTACGAGCAGTACTTC | TRBJ2-7 | - | TRBV6-1
CAWSVSESGEAFF | TGTGCCTGGAGTGTTTCGGAGAGCGGTGAAGCTTTCTTT | TRBJ1-1 | - | TRBV30
CASSSGTSTDTQYF | TGCGCCAGCAGCTCCGGGACAAGCACAGATACGCAGTATTTT | TRBJ2-3 | - | TRBV5-1
CASTEGGSYYEQYF | TGTGCCAGCACCGAGGGGGGGTCCTACTACGAGCAGTACTTC | TRBJ2-7 | - | TRBV2
CASSKGLAAEQFF | TGTGCCAGTAGTAAGGGACTAGCGGCTGAGCAGTTCTTC | TRBJ2-1 | TRBD2 | TRBV19
CASSTTGGTNYGYTF | TGTGCCAGTAGTACAACAGGGGGCACGAACTATGGCTACACCTTC | TRBJ1-2 | TRBD1 | TRBV19
CASSEPRYEQYF | TGTGCCAGCAGTGAGCCGCGGTACGAGCAGTACTTC | TRBJ2-7 | - | TRBV6-1
CASSLVAGAYGYTF | TGTGCCAGCAGCTTGGTTGCAGGGGCCTATGGCTACACCTTC | TRBJ1-2 | - | TRBV5-6
CASSFIAGVGNEQFF | TGTGCCAGCAGTTTCATAGCGGGAGTGGGAAATGAGCAGTTCTTC | TRBJ2-1 | TRBD2 | TRBV28
CASSLLTSHSGANVLTF | TGTGCCAGCAGCTTATTAACCTCACACTCTGGGGCCAACGTCCTGACTTTC | TRBJ2-6 | - | TRBV11-1
CASSYGAPSKQPQHF | TGTGCCAGCAGTTACGGGGCACCTAGTAAGCAGCCCCAGCATTTT | TRBJ1-5 | - | TRBV6-5
CASSINRGSYNEQFF | TGCGCCAGCAGCATAAACAGGGGGTCCTACAATGAGCAGTTCTTC | TRBJ2-1 | TRBD1 | TRBV5-1